This entry lists 10 T cell receptor beta chains sequenced from one sample in a study of blood T cells in healthy people across ages. Primed by a sample-barcoded 5' primer and a J-beta primer mix, a second PCR proceeded for roughly 7 to 12 cycles. Each CDR3 protein is one row after TCRdb ran MiXCR on the 5' RACE reads. Here the sample spans about 670,000 distinct CDR3 sequences, 40% to 45% being singletons. The material sequenced was blood. These receptors originate from an elderly man in good health.

In regard to this clonotype: Compared with germline, one end of the junction differs, possibly owing to a read error. The J gene is TRBJ2-1, the V gene TRBV7-2; possibly TRBD2 for D (6 bases). Germline CDR1 reads SGHTA; CDR2 reads FQGNSA. This CDR3 contains 13 residues. CDR3 loop: CASAGCSYNERFF. The CDR3, as DNA: TGTGCCAGCGCGGGGTGCTCCTACAATGAGCGGTTCTTC.

This clonotype showed up just a few times. The J gene is TRBJ1-5, the V gene TRBV9; 7 bases match TRBD1. The CDR3 consists of 15 residues. The germline CDR1 and CDR2 sequences are SGDLS and YYNGEE. The V gene end was trimmed by 3 bases and the J gene end by 1 base; junction bases not matched to a gene: 4. CDR3 in DNA: TGTGCCAGCAGCGAGACAGGGCACAGCAATCAGCCCCAGCATTTT. This gives the protein CASSETGHSNQPQHF.

This clonotype turned up a few times. The chain combines TRBV19 with TRBJ2-3; D might be TRBD2 (6 bases). The CDR3 is 15 residues long. CDR1 and CDR2 from the germline V gene are LNHDA and SQIVND (reference sequence). V lost 2 bases and J 0 bases, leaving 9 bases between the germline ends. The CDR3 region is CASSIPSESTDTQYF. CDR3 bases: TGTGCCAGTAGTATACCTAGCGAAAGCACAGATACGCAGTATTTT.

This clonotype has a handful of counts. J is TRBJ2-3 and V is TRBV6-6; D call uncertain. CDR3 length equals 14 residues. Germline assignment: CDR1 MNHNY and CDR2 SVGAGI (reference sequence). The ends were cut back, 2 bases at V and 2 bases at J, with 8 bases in the middle. The CDR3 sequence: CASSYLTSTDTQYF. CDR3 sequence (DNA): TGTGCCAGCAGTTACCTCACGTCCACAGATACGCAGTATTTT.

CDR3: CASSLVGLGSEQYF. Written as DNA, the CDR3 is TGTGCCAGCAGCTTAGTGGGCCTGGGGAGTGAGCAGTACTTC. The chain is built from TRBV7-9 and TRBJ2-5, with a tentative D call TRBD2 (5 bases). CDR3 length equals 14 residues. Per the germline V gene, CDR1 is SEHNR and CDR2 is FQNEAQ (reference sequence). Trimming stripped 1 base from V and 11 bases from J, with 17 bases between.

The chain combines TRBV29-1 with TRBJ2-1, with D maybe TRBD1 (7 bases). Germline CDR1 is SQVTM and CDR2 is ANQGSEA. The germline V and J ends were trimmed by 2 bases and 6 bases, with 17 bases remaining between them. This CDR3 is built from 15 residues. The CDR3 sequence: CSVESLAGGGNEQFF. DNA of the CDR3: TGCAGCGTTGAATCTTTGGCAGGGGGAGGCAATGAGCAGTTCTTC.

The rearrangement links TRBV29-1 to TRBJ2-2, with TRBD2 identical over 8 bases. The CDR3 has 14 amino acids. Germline-derived CDR1 and CDR2 are SQVTM and ANQGSEA. The junction had 6 bases not matched to a gene; V was cut back by 4 bases and J by 5 bases. This CDR3 reads CSVGTGGLTGELFF. CDR3 coding DNA: TGCAGCGTTGGAACGGGAGGGTTAACCGGGGAGCTGTTTTTT.

In this sample, this clonotype turned up a few times. This chain connects TRBV4-3 to TRBJ2-7; D may be TRBD2 (6 bases). The length of the CDR3 is 12 residues. In germline, CDR1 is LGHNA, CDR2 YSLEER. Trimming stripped 4 bases from V and 9 bases from J, with 13 bases between. The CDR3 sequence: CASSLQAGRQYF. CDR3 sequence (DNA): TGCGCCAGCAGCCTACAGGCGGGGAGGCAGTACTTC.

On this clonotype: The junction departs from the called germline gene at one end, perhaps through a read error. The chain links TRBV7-6 to TRBJ2-6, with D perhaps TRBD1 (5 bases). CDR3 size: 15 residues. The germline gives CDR1 SGHVS, CDR2 FNYEAQ. In nucleotides, the CDR3 is TGTCCCAGCAGCCGACAGCCGAGGGGGGCCAACGTCCTGACTTTC. It specifies CPSSRQPRGANVLTF.

The chain links TRBV27 to TRBJ2-7; D might be TRBD2 (6 bases). Germline CDR1 reads MNHEY; CDR2 reads SMNVEV (reference sequence). The CDR3 is 13 amino acids. V was trimmed by 5 bases and J by 4 bases, leaving 12 bases between them. CDR3 nucleotides: TGTGCCAGCAGTGTGGGCGGGGAATACGAGCAGTACTTC. It codes for CASSVGGEYEQYF.